Listed below are T cell receptor beta chains from one sample, sequenced in a study of blood T cell repertoires in COVID-19. Repertoires were generated with immunoSEQ multiplex PCR, while TCRdb's copy carries only in-frame clones and drops some. The sample lists about 200,000 clones; over 80% were seen once. Sample: PBMCs or T cells enriched from blood (not recorded which). The origin of the receptors is a woman in her 30s who had been exposed to COVID-19. The CDR3 runs from the conserved cysteine through the conserved F or W.

TRBJ1-2 TRBV11-2 CASSLDPGKVGANYGYTF
TRBJ1-4 TRBV6-2/TRBV6-3 CASSPTGADEKLFF
TRBJ1-6 TRBV9 CASSVARDRNSPLHF
TRBJ2-1 TRBV11-3 CASSLGLYNEQFF
TRBJ2-7 TRBV6-5 CASSYSWTGVYEQYF
TRBJ2-2 TRBV6-5 CASSYSDGAGELFF
TRBJ2-7 TRBV20-1 CSASDWLDRDYEQYF
TRBJ1-3 TRBV2 CASSRTLSGNTIYF
TRBJ2-1 TRBV12-3/TRBV12-4 CASSLTPEEQFF
TRBJ2-7 TRBV5-4 CASSLGRGSRDEQYF
TRBJ2-7 TRBV7-2 CASSQAGGLYEQYF
TRBJ1-1 TRBV29-1 CSVEGGGGSTEAFF
TRBJ1-4 TRBV25-1 CASSGQGGNEKLFF
TRBJ2-1 TRBV4-1 CASSQEKQRGVHEQFF
TRBJ1-1 TRBV7-2 CASSLVGGPGAEAFF
TRBJ1-2 TRBV18 CASSPLGGTGGYNYGYTF
TRBJ2-2 TRBV7-7 CASSREGTGSTGELFF
TRBJ1-5 TRBV12-2 CASRLSWTGGMGSNQPQHF
TRBJ2-3 TRBV7-3 CASSLAGGSTDTQYF
TRBJ1-4 TRBV4-1 CASSRPGQGGNEKLFF
TRBJ1-2 TRBV2 CASSTPNYGYTF
TRBJ1-3 TRBV7-9 CASSREQGAGGNTIYF
TRBJ1-5 TRBV11-2 CASSLALVGQPQHF
TRBJ1-2 TRBV18 CASSSRLTEGPGYTF
TRBJ2-3 TRBV29-1 CSVEVGGTDTQYF
TRBJ1-1 TRBV7-2 CASSLNSGTVNTEAFF
TRBJ1-4 TRBV5-4 CASSQKRGLGEEKLFF
TRBJ1-1 TRBV5-1 CASSSVNTGGYTEAFF
TRBJ2-7 TRBV6-5 CASSLQGGYEQYF
TRBJ1-5 TRBV5-4 CASSKGGGNQPQHF
TRBJ1-2 TRBV9 CASSVRENRVYGYTF
TRBJ2-3 TRBV7-9 CASSFALAGGSDTQYF
TRBJ1-1 TRBV6-5 CASSPSGFGTEAFF
TRBJ1-1 TRBV29-1 CSVDRQGGNTEAFF
TRBJ1-6 TRBV27 CASTGGVSPLHF
TRBJ2-7 TRBV12-3/TRBV12-4 CASRLAGTYEQYF
TRBJ2-1 TRBV19 CASSPQRWSGGHNEQFF
TRBJ1-2 TRBV18 CASSPSIGGEDYGYTF
TRBJ2-1 TRBV5-1 CASSPQRNEQFF
TRBJ1-4 TRBV10-2 CASNPGTFNEKLFF
TRBJ2-5 TRBV19 CASSIMSEPWETQYF
TRBJ2-7 TRBV4-3 CASSQGTSGFAYEQYF
TRBJ2-3 TRBV27 CASRRTLGADTQYF
TRBJ1-5 TRBV5-4 CASSLTGGNQPQHF
TRBJ1-2 TRBV30 CAWRGTGLYGYTF
TRBJ1-5 TRBV6-2/TRBV6-3 CASSLFLQGNQPQHF
TRBJ1-2 TRBV4-3 CASSQERGIDGYTF
TRBJ1-5 TRBV2 CASSDGTGSQPQHF
TRBJ1-6 TRBV29-1 CSVVEGPNREPLHF
TRBJ2-5 TRBV7-8 CASSIWRDRRETQYF
TRBJ2-1 TRBV7-9 CASSSGVQWDEQFF
TRBJ1-1 TRBV9 CASSGGTGSLGAFF
TRBJ1-2 TRBV9 CASSVSGGQGYGYTF
TRBJ1-1 TRBV5-1 CASSLEGMRHAEAFF
TRBJ1-2 TRBV5-1 CASSLSGGEGGYTF
TRBJ1-2 TRBV9 CASSPETGRGYTF
TRBJ2-3 TRBV7-9 CASSLYGASGTDTDTQYF